What follows are 6 T cell receptor beta chains derived from one specimen sequenced in a study of brain T cells in children with intractable seizures. TCRdb's copy holds only in-frame clones and misses some; the assay was immunoSEQ multiplex PCR. Of 300,000 to 400,000 clones in the sample, over 85% are singletons; the top ten hold around 6%. Time point: blood from clinic visit 5 months post-surgery; TSC patient then seizure free. Material: peripheral blood, obtained around 5 months after surgery. The receptors stem from a boy younger than two with tuberous sclerosis and intractable seizures.

This sequence joins TRBV5-1 and TRBJ2-7; TRBD1 aligns across 8 bases. J lost 6 bases, V lost 3 bases, and 8 bases had no gene match. The CDR3 runs to 14 residues. CDR1 and CDR2 from the germline V gene are SGHRS and YFSETQ. The CDR3 is CASSSTGGVSEQYF. In nucleotides, the CDR3 is TGCGCCAGCAGCTCTACAGGGGGAGTCAGCGAGCAGTACTTC.

This chain connects TRBV9 to TRBJ2-1; unclear D gene. The CDR3 has 13 amino acids. CDR1 is SGDLS, CDR2 YYNGEE, per germline. The germline V and J ends were trimmed by 0 bases and 7 bases, with 8 bases remaining between them. CDR3 sequence: CASSVGTTNEQFF. The CDR3 region has the DNA TGTGCCAGCAGCGTAGGAACGACAAATGAGCAGTTCTTC.

This rearrangement joins TRBV6-5 to TRBJ1-2, with D perhaps matching TRBD1 (5 bases). Germline V CDR1 and CDR2: MNHEY, SVGAGI. The CDR3 loop spans 15 amino acids. The V end lost 5 bases, the J end lost 7 bases, and 20 bases lay between the germline ends. The CDR3 bases are TGTGCCAGCAGTCCACTGCCCTGGGACCCTAGTGGCTACACCTTC. Protein product: CASSPLPWDPSGYTF.

The chain carries TRBV7-3 and TRBJ2-3; D not certain. The CDR3 length is 12 residues. V shed 5 bases and J shed 1 base, with 4 bases lying between them. CDR1 SGHTA and CDR2 FQGTGA come from the germline V gene. The CDR3 loop reads CASSRGTDTQYF. The CDR3 region has the DNA TGTGCCAGCAGCCGCGGCACAGATACGCAGTATTTT.

The chain couples TRBV5-6 to TRBJ1-3, with TRBD1 identical over 7 bases. J gave up 4 bases and V 0 bases, and 7 bases lay outside the gene matches. This CDR3 is 16 amino acids long. Germline CDR1 SGHDT, CDR2 YYEEEE. This CDR3 is CASSLETGTFGNTIYF. CDR3 bases: TGTGCCAGCAGCTTGGAGACAGGGACGTTCGGAAACACCATATATTTT.

This clone was recorded only once. The genes are TRBV19 and TRBJ1-3; D is undetermined. V was pared by 5 bases and J by 0 bases, with 17 bases between. This CDR3 contains 17 residues. Germline CDR1 reads LNHDA; CDR2 reads SQIVND (reference sequence). CDR3 nucleotide sequence: TGTGCCAGTAGTCAAACTCCCCGGGAGAGCTCTGGAAACACCATATATTTT. Translated: CASSQTPRESSGNTIYF.